The T cell receptor (beta chain) under discussion was sequenced for a study of cytomegalovirus exposure and HLA in healthy donors. With 60 Vbeta and 13 Jbeta primers, the PCR was carried out. The data were produced by immunoSEQ multiplex PCR, yet TCRdb's version contains in-frame clones alone and is incomplete. This sample has 110,000 to 150,000 clones, with about 81% found just once. At sampling all donors were nominally healthy, likely with unrecorded immune exposures. The CDR3 has 13 residues. V was clipped by 3 bases and J by 5 bases, with 10 bases between them. Germline loops: CDR1 SGHNT, CDR2 YENEEA.

The rearrangement links TRBV11-3 to TRBJ2-5; tentative D call: TRBD2 (5 bases). This receptor was obtained from a man younger than 45 in good health and CMV-seronegative. The material sequenced was PBMCs. The CDR3 DNA reads as TGTGCCAGCAGCTTTTCAGGCGGGGAGACCCAGTACTTC. Translation gives CASSFSGGETQYF.